These T cell receptor beta chains were read from a single sample in a study of a mutant IDH1 vaccine in newly diagnosed glioma. No antigen has been assigned to these receptors. The protocol was immunoSEQ multiplex PCR, while the TCRdb copy is restricted to in-frame clones and leaves out a portion. The table has roughly 32,000 clones, approximately 89% seen once. The sequencing here drew on PBMCs, taken from a glioma patient whose treatment included an IDH1 peptide vaccine. The receptor set was obtained from a man aged 35-49 years with glioma. The CDR3 runs from the conserved cysteine through the conserved F or W. D genes are given only for firm matches.

J gene: TRBJ1-6; D gene: TRBD1; V gene: TRBV6-1; CDR3 protein: CASSEEGTGNAPLHF; CDR3 DNA: TGTGCCAGCAGTGAAGAGGGGACAGGGAACGCTCCCCTCCACTTT
J gene: TRBJ1-6; D gene: -; V gene: TRBV6-6; CDR3 protein: CASRDSYNSPLHF; CDR3 DNA: TGTGCCAGCAGGGACTCCTATAATTCACCCCTCCACTTT
J gene: TRBJ1-4; D gene: TRBD1; V gene: TRBV30; CDR3 protein: CAAKTGEGKLFF; CDR3 DNA: TGTGCCGCAAAGACAGGGGAGGGAAAACTGTTTTTT
J gene: TRBJ2-5; D gene: TRBD1; V gene: TRBV5-6; CDR3 protein: CASSRRGQGARETQYF; CDR3 DNA: TGTGCCAGCAGCAGGAGGGGACAGGGGGCTAGAGAGACCCAGTACTTC
J gene: TRBJ2-7; D gene: -; V gene: TRBV7-2; CDR3 protein: CASSLYPPEAYEQYF; CDR3 DNA: TGTGCCAGCAGCTTATACCCCCCGGAGGCCTACGAGCAGTACTTC
J gene: TRBJ1-1; D gene: -; V gene: TRBV18; CDR3 protein: CASSPGETEAFF; CDR3 DNA: TGTGCCAGCTCACCTGGAGAGACTGAAGCTTTCTTT
J gene: TRBJ2-5; D gene: -; V gene: TRBV28; CDR3 protein: CASSHNLPGGEGETQYF; CDR3 DNA: TGTGCCAGCAGCCATAACCTCCCTGGCGGAGAGGGAGAGACCCAGTACTTC
J gene: TRBJ2-6; D gene: -; V gene: TRBV5-8; CDR3 protein: CASSLWKAGANVLTF; CDR3 DNA: TGTGCCAGCAGCTTGTGGAAAGCCGGGGCCAACGTCCTGACTTTC
J gene: TRBJ2-7; D gene: TRBD2; V gene: TRBV6-1; CDR3 protein: CASSEAFIAGGSYEQYF; CDR3 DNA: TGTGCCAGCAGTGAAGCGTTTATAGCGGGAGGCTCCTACGAGCAGTACTTC
J gene: TRBJ1-6; D gene: -; V gene: TRBV5-1; CDR3 protein: CASSLEAGSDSPLHF; CDR3 DNA: TGCGCCAGCAGCTTGGAAGCAGGGTCTGATTCACCCCTCCACTTT
J gene: TRBJ1-1; D gene: -; V gene: TRBV28; CDR3 protein: CATRDGPRRGAFF; CDR3 DNA: TGTGCCACCCGGGACGGACCCCGGCGGGGAGCTTTCTTT
J gene: TRBJ2-1; D gene: -; V gene: TRBV6-1; CDR3 protein: CASIRTGGDEQFF; CDR3 DNA: TGTGCCAGCATTAGGACGGGCGGGGATGAGCAGTTCTTC